What follows is one TCR beta chain and its context. RNA transcripts yielded amplified TCR beta CDR3 regions. The library came from an HTBI-primed first-round RT-PCR and a second-round multiplex PCR. TCRdb re-called the multiplex PCR reads with MiXCR, one entry per CDR3 protein. The sample carries 650,000 to 900,000 distinct CDR3 sequences, approximately 40% recorded once. Diagnosis was based on clinical symptoms, serum thyroxine, TRAb, thyroid ultrasound and orbital computed tomography. This sample stems from a study of Graves' ophthalmopathy and Graves' hyperthyroidism. As for the study in general: The authors collected peripheral blood at initial diagnosis, before any treatment.

Per germline, CDR1 SEHNR and CDR2 FQNEAQ (reference sequence). The CDR3 runs to 17 residues. The germline V and J ends were trimmed by 0 bases and 4 bases, with 13 bases remaining between them. The receptor was isolated from an adult man with Graves' ophthalmopathy. V gene TRBV7-9 combines with J gene TRBJ2-6; D tentatively fits TRBD1 or TRBD2 (5 bases each). Sequenced: peripheral blood. This CDR3 reads CASSLAGTAAGANVLTF. The CDR3 DNA follows: TGTGCCAGCAGCTTAGCAGGGACGGCGGCGGGGGCCAACGTCCTGACTTTC.